One and the same sample provided the 25 T cell receptor beta chains below, sequenced in a study of CD8 T cell repertoires and HIV-1 epitope variants. Their antigens are not known. Sequencing was performed with immunoSEQ multiplex PCR; in TCRdb, only in-frame clones are kept and a portion is missing. The sample records 5,400 or so clones, about 68% being singletons. Specimen: cultured CD8+ T cells derived from PBMCs. All receptors derive from a male donor with HIV.

This clone showed up just a few times. V is TRBV5-1 and J is TRBJ1-1, with D maybe TRBD1 (5 bases). In germline, CDR1 is SGHRS, CDR2 YFSETQ. Trimming removed 0 bases at V and 4 bases at J, with 10 bases between. This CDR3 is built from 14 residues. In nucleotides, the CDR3 is TGCGCCAGCAGCTTGGTTGGAAGGGGCACTGAAGCTTTCTTT. Translation gives CASSLVGRGTEAFF.

This clone was observed a few times. This chain connects TRBV7-9 to TRBJ1-1, with D unclear. The CDR3 has 11 residues. Trimming pared 4 bases from V and 8 bases from J, leaving 8 bases between. Looked up from germline, CDR1 is SEHNR and CDR2 is FQNEAQ (reference sequence). The CDR3 is CASSSPGEAFF. The DNA of the CDR3 is TGTGCCAGCAGCTCCCCGGGGGAAGCTTTCTTT.

This clone occurred a few times. The rearrangement uses TRBV5-6 and TRBJ2-7; TRBD2 aligns across 7 bases. J lost 2 bases, V lost 1 base, and 3 bases had no gene match. Germline CDR1 and CDR2: SGHDT and YYEEEE. The CDR3 is 14 residues long. The CDR3 region has the DNA TGTGCCAGCAGCTTGACTAGCGAGACCTACGAGCAGTACTTC. This translates into CASSLTSETYEQYF.

The sample holds a few counts of this clone. This chain uses TRBV28 with TRBJ2-5; no clear D. The germline V and J ends were trimmed by 4 bases and 0 bases, with 12 bases remaining between them. Germline assignment: CDR1 MDHEN and CDR2 SYDVKM. This CDR3 region has 15 residues. The CDR3 loop reads CASSSVDRDQETQYF. The CDR3 bases are TGTGCCAGCAGTTCCGTCGACCGAGACCAAGAGACCCAGTACTTC.

Only a few counts were recorded for this clone. This chain uses TRBV20-1 with TRBJ1-1; D call uncertain. This CDR3 comprises 11 residues. From germline, CDR1 is DFQATT and CDR2 SNEGSKA (reference sequence). Trimming took 5 bases from V and 3 from J, leaving 7 bases between them. Here the CDR3 reads CSARAHTEAFF. The CDR3 DNA reads TGCAGTGCTCGAGCCCACACTGAAGCTTTCTTT.

In this sample, this clone turned up once. This chain uses TRBV7-8 with TRBJ2-3; 9 positions match TRBD2. Germline CDR1 and CDR2: SGHVS and FQNEAQ. This CDR3 region has 15 residues. V was clipped by 4 bases and J by 2 bases; unmatched bases: 4. Here the CDR3 DNA reads TGTGCCAGCAGCTCCCTAGCGGGACCCACAGATACGCAGTATTTT. Amino acids: CASSSLAGPTDTQYF.

V and J are TRBV9 and TRBJ2-3; TRBD2 matches 9 bases. From germline, CDR1 is SGDLS and CDR2 YYNGEE. The CDR3 runs 15 residues. Germline trimming cut 2 bases from V and 5 bases from J; bases unmatched to any gene: 6. The CDR3 spells CASSVGGRAGDTQYF. The CDR3 nucleotides read TGTGCCAGCAGCGTGGGCGGGAGGGCCGGAGATACGCAGTATTTT.

A few counts support this clone. The J gene is TRBJ2-7, the V gene TRBV6-5, with D perhaps TRBD2 (6 bases). Germline V gene lookup returns CDR1 MNHEY and CDR2 SVGAGI. CDR3 length: 14 amino acids. V lost 8 bases, J lost 0 bases, and 14 bases lay in between. The CDR3: CASAISGSSYEQYF. CDR3 bases: TGTGCCAGCGCGATTAGCGGAAGCTCCTACGAGCAGTACTTC.

This clone was counted once. The chain couples TRBV5-8 to TRBJ1-1, with D unresolved. Germline lookup yields CDR1 SGHTS and CDR2 YDEGEE. The germline V and J ends were trimmed by 1 base and 5 bases, with 12 bases remaining between them. This CDR3 region has 14 residues. The DNA of the CDR3 is TGTGCCAGCAGCTTGTACGGGGAAGGAACTGAAGCTTTCTTT. Translation gives CASSLYGEGTEAFF.

The chain carries TRBV28 and TRBJ2-5; D gene ambiguous. Germline values: CDR1 MDHEN, CDR2 SYDVKM. V was clipped by 4 bases and J by 7 bases, with 25 bases between them. The CDR3 loop spans 17 amino acids. The CDR3: CASSYHRRAAEPGTQYF. The CDR3 bases are TGTGCCAGCAGTTACCACCGTCGGGCCGCGGAACCGGGGACCCAGTACTTC. Supplemented by reference TRBV28 and TRBJ2-5, the full variable domain reads DVKVTQSSRYLVKRTGEKVFLECVQDMDHENMFWYRQDPGLGLRLIYFSYDVKMKEKGDIPEGYSVSREKKERFSLILESASTNQTSMYLCASSYHRRAAEPGTQYFGPGTRLLVL.

The chain recombines TRBV5-1 with TRBJ2-1; tentative D call: TRBD2 (6 bases). The CDR3 consists of 14 residues. In germline, CDR1 is SGHRS, CDR2 YFSETQ. Trimming pared 2 bases from V and 1 base from J, leaving 7 bases between. The CDR3 DNA reads as TGCGCCAGCAGCTTCGGGGGATCCTACAATGAGCAGTTCTTC. This gives the protein CASSFGGSYNEQFF.

The chain is built from TRBV5-6 and TRBJ1-1; D is ambiguous. Trimming removed 0 bases from V and 6 bases from J, with 12 bases in between. The CDR3 spans 14 residues. The germline V gene encodes CDR1 SGHDT and CDR2 YYEEEE. The CDR3 sequence: CASSLGESVPEAFF. DNA for the CDR3: TGTGCCAGCAGCTTGGGGGAATCCGTCCCTGAAGCTTTCTTT. Together with reference TRBV5-6 and TRBJ1-1, the CDR3 gives the full variable domain: DAGVTQSPTHLIKTRGQQVTLRCSPKSGHDTVSWYQQALGQGPQFIFQYYEEEERQRGNFPDRFSGHQFPNYSSELNVNALLLGDSALYLCASSLGESVPEAFFGQGTRLTVV.

The rearrangement links TRBV2 to TRBJ2-7; D is possibly TRBD1 (6 bases). Trimming took 6 bases from V and 5 from J, leaving 14 bases between them. This CDR3 region has 13 residues. The germline V gene has CDR1 SNHLY and CDR2 FYNNEI. In DNA form, the CDR3 reads TGTGCCAGCAGAGGGACACCCTATAACGAGCAGTACTTC. Protein product: CASRGTPYNEQYF. Variable domain in full (rest from reference TRBV2 and TRBJ2-7): EPEVTQTPSHQVTQMGQEVILRCVPISNHLYFYWYRQILGQKVEFLVSFYNNEISEKSEIFDDQFSVERPDGSNFTLKIRSTKLEDSAMYFCASRGTPYNEQYFGPGTRLTVT.

J is TRBJ2-1 and V is TRBV12-5, with TRBD2 matching over 11 bases. With V trimmed by 3 bases and J by 5 bases, 3 bases remained unmatched. This CDR3 contains 15 residues. Germline values: CDR1 LGHNT, CDR2 FRNRAP. The CDR3 DNA sequence: TGTGCTAGTGGTTTCTTAGCGGGGGGGGACAATGAGCAGTTCTTC. Its translation: CASGFLAGGDNEQFF.

The CDR3 sequence: CASSQDAFGEDPTDTQYF. In nucleotides, the CDR3 is TGCGCCAGCAGCCAAGATGCTTTTGGTGAGGACCCCACAGATACGCAGTATTTT. This chain connects TRBV4-1 to TRBJ2-3; no clear D. The V and J ends lost 0 bases and 2 bases respectively, with 18 bases between them. CDR1 and CDR2 from the germline V gene are MGHRA and YSYEKL. The CDR3 is 18 residues long.

The chain couples TRBV2 to TRBJ2-7, with 9 bases aligning to TRBD1. The V segment lost 3 bases and the J segment 5 bases; nucleotides outside the gene matches: 8. The CDR3 has 15 amino acids. Germline CDR1 is SNHLY and CDR2 is FYNNEI. The CDR3 nucleotides read TGTGCCAGCAGTGAGGCGTTCGGGACAGGGAACGAGCAGTACTTC. The encoded protein is CASSEAFGTGNEQYF.

The rearrangement uses TRBV7-9 and TRBJ2-7, with 9 nucleotides matching TRBD1. The CDR3 has 12 residues. Germline V gene lookup returns CDR1 SEHNR and CDR2 FQNEAQ (reference sequence). Germline trimming cut 7 bases from V and 6 bases from J; bases unmatched to any gene: 4. The CDR3 loop reads CASTTGGAEQYF. In DNA, the CDR3 is TGTGCCAGCACAACAGGGGGCGCCGAGCAGTACTTC.

This chain links TRBV5-4 with TRBJ1-2; D is undetermined. The CDR3 sequence is 13 residues long. The ends were cut back, 7 bases at V and 1 base at J, with 11 bases in the middle. From germline, CDR1 is SGHNT and CDR2 YYREEE (reference sequence). The CDR3 nucleotides are TGTGCCAGCTTAGACGCGGATAACTATGGCTACACCTTC. Amino acids: CASLDADNYGYTF. Full variable domain (missing parts from reference TRBV5-4 and TRBJ1-2): ETGVTQSPTHLIKTRGQQVTLRCSSQSGHNTVSWYQQALGQGPQFIFQYYREEENGRGNFPPRFSGLQFPNYSSELNVNALELDDSALYLCASLDADNYGYTFGSGTRLTVV.

The V gene is TRBV28, the J gene TRBJ2-4, with TRBD1 matching 10 bases. The CDR3 runs to 15 residues. V trimming: 8 bases; J trimming: 4 bases; junction bases outside the gene matches: 8. The germline V gene encodes CDR1 MDHEN and CDR2 SYDVKM. The CDR3 spells CASASGTGDKNIQYF. The CDR3 DNA reads TGTGCCAGCGCGTCCGGGACAGGGGATAAAAACATTCAGTACTTC. Variable domain in full (rest from reference TRBV28 and TRBJ2-4): DVKVTQSSRYLVKRTGEKVFLECVQDMDHENMFWYRQDPGLGLRLIYFSYDVKMKEKGDIPEGYSVSREKKERFSLILESASTNQTSMYLCASASGTGDKNIQYFGAGTRLSVL.

This clone was detected only a few times. V and J are TRBV6-5 and TRBJ2-1; a weak D match, TRBD1 (6 bases). The germline CDR1 and CDR2 sequences are MNHEY and SVGAGI. Trimming removed 0 bases from V and 7 bases from J, with 16 bases in between. This CDR3 is built from 16 residues. CDR3 nucleotides: TGTGCCAGCAGTTACTCGGGCAGGGGAAGGCGAAATGAGCAGTTCTTC. Protein: CASSYSGRGRRNEQFF.

The chain links TRBV28 to TRBJ2-5; unclear D gene. The length of the CDR3 is 15 residues. V shed 3 bases and J shed 4 bases, with 15 bases lying between them. CDR1 and CDR2 from the germline V gene are MDHEN and SYDVKM. The CDR3 region has the DNA TGTGCCAGCAGTTTTGAAATTGGTCGTGCAGAGACCCAGTACTTC. Amino acids: CASSFEIGRAETQYF.

This sequence joins TRBV5-1 and TRBJ2-7; 9 nucleotides line up with TRBD1. The junction had 3 bases not matched to a gene; V was cut back by 4 bases and J by 1 base. The CDR3 runs 14 residues. The germline CDR1 and CDR2 sequences are SGHRS and YFSETQ. CDR3 region: CASSTGTGSYEQYF. DNA for the CDR3: TGCGCCAGCAGCACCGGGACAGGGTCCTACGAGCAGTACTTC.

On this clone: At one of its ends the junction is not consistent with the germline gene, which may arise from a read error. The chain is built from TRBV7-7 and TRBJ2-1; TRBD2 matches 7 bases. The CDR3 has 16 residues. Germline V lookup: CDR1 SSHAT, CDR2 FNYEAQ (reference sequence). CDR3 in amino acids: CASSPTQTSLVGEQFF. The CDR3 DNA reads TGTGCTAGCAGCCCTACCCAGACTAGCCTGGTCGGTGAGCAGTTCTTC.

This clone came up a few times. The rearrangement joins TRBV28 to TRBJ2-7, with 11 bases that match TRBD1. This CDR3 is 15 amino acids long. The trim removed 6 bases at V and 2 bases at J, leaving 6 bases unmatched. The germline V gene has CDR1 MDHEN and CDR2 SYDVKM. CDR3 protein: CASRGTGGRTYEQYF. Written as DNA, the CDR3 is TGTGCCAGCAGGGGGACAGGGGGAAGAACCTACGAGCAGTACTTC.

The rearrangement joins TRBV6-1 to TRBJ2-1; D possibly uses TRBD1 or TRBD2 (5 bases each). V was cut by 2 bases and J by 0 bases, with 11 bases left in between. Germline V gene lookup returns CDR1 MNHNS and CDR2 SASEGT. The CDR3 contains 16 residues. In DNA, the CDR3 is TGTGCCAGCAGTGAATTTGGGGCGGGCTCCTACAATGAGCAGTTCTTC. This sequence encodes CASSEFGAGSYNEQFF.